These 31 T cell receptor beta chains share one sample of origin, sequenced in a study of synovial regulatory T cells in juvenile arthritis. Repertoires were generated with immunoSEQ multiplex PCR, while TCRdb's copy carries only in-frame clones and drops some. The table lists under 3,500 clones. Synovial fluid was collected with matched peripheral blood from each patient with active arthritis. Sequenced input: Treg cells from the synovium. The receptors come from a donor aged 2-35 years with juvenile idiopathic arthritis.

This sequence joins TRBV4-3 and TRBJ2-3; TCRdb calls TRBD2, which cannot be checked without DNA. The CDR3 is 22 amino acids. A DNA sequence was not provided. Germline CDR1 reads LGHNA; CDR2 reads YSLEER. CDR3 in amino acids: CASSQDWLRTSGRAVNTDTQYF.

The chain joins TRBV5-6 to TRBJ1-1; TCRdb gives TRBD1 as the D gene, but with no DNA this cannot be confirmed. CDR1 SGHDT and CDR2 YYEEEE come from the germline V gene. The CDR3 contains 15 residues. The coding DNA is unavailable. The CDR3 sequence: CASSLVVTGRNEAFF. Based on the CDR3 plus reference TRBV5-6 and TRBJ1-1, the full variable domain is DAGVTQSPTHLIKTRGQQVTLRCSPKSGHDTVSWYQQALGQGPQFIFQYYEEEERQRGNFPDRFSGHQFPNYSSELNVNALLLGDSALYLCASSLVVTGRNEAFFGQGTRLTVV.

This sequence joins TRBV7-9 and TRBJ2-1. Germline-derived CDR1 and CDR2 are SEHNR and FQNEAQ (reference sequence). This CDR3 is 11 amino acids long. The coding DNA is unavailable. The CDR3: CAIPTSNEQFF.

This chain links TRBV14 with TRBJ2-7; TCRdb's assignment of TRBD1 cannot be checked, as there is no DNA. This CDR3 comprises 15 residues. The entry carries no DNA sequence. Germline loops: CDR1 SGHDN, CDR2 FVKESK. The CDR3 is CASSQVGQGSDEQYF.

This clone is called medium-sized (0.01 to 0.1%) based on its frequency. V is TRBV28 and J is TRBJ1-5; TCRdb indicates TRBD1, and absent DNA this call remains unverified. This CDR3 is built from 12 residues. No DNA appears here. The V gene's germline CDR1 is MDHEN and CDR2 SYDVKM. The CDR3: CARSTGAGPQHF. Looking up the rest from reference TRBV28 and TRBJ1-5 gives the full variable domain: DVKVTQSSRYLVKRTGEKVFLECVQDMDHENMFWYRQDPGLGLRLIYFSYDVKMKEKGDIPEGYSVSREKKERFSLILESASTNQTSMYLCARSTGAGPQHFGDGTRLSIL.

By frequency, this clone registers medium-sized. This sequence joins TRBV27 and TRBJ1-4. This CDR3 is built from 14 residues. No coding sequence is recorded. From germline, CDR1 is MNHEY and CDR2 SMNVEV (reference sequence). CDR3 in amino acids: CASSSGRSNEKLFF.

This clone is deemed medium-sized by its frequency. The chain joins TRBV20-1 to TRBJ2-3. Germline-derived CDR1 and CDR2 are DFQATT and SNEGSKA (reference sequence). This CDR3 is 11 amino acids long. The entry carries no DNA sequence. CDR3 region: CSATLGNTQYF.

The CDR3 sequence is CASSLSASGRIYEQYF. The J gene is TRBJ2-7, the V gene TRBV5-4; TCRdb calls TRBD2, which cannot be checked without DNA. The CDR3 length is 16 residues. No DNA was logged. Germline CDR1 SGHNT, CDR2 YYREEE (reference sequence).

In terms of frequency, this clone is large. The chain joins TRBV19 to TRBJ1-2. Looked up from germline, CDR1 is LNHDA and CDR2 is SQIVND (reference sequence). The CDR3 is 15 residues long. The DNA is unrecorded. CDR3 sequence reads: CASSTGPTGGYGYTF. The whole variable domain, filled in from reference TRBV19 and TRBJ1-2, reads DGGITQSPKYLFRKEGQNVTLSCEQNLNHDAMYWYRQDPGQGLRLIYYSQIVNDFQKGDIAEGYSVSREKKESFPLTVTSAQKNPTAFYLCASSTGPTGGYGYTFGSGTRLTVV.

V is TRBV4-2 and J is TRBJ1-1. CDR1 is LGHNA and CDR2 is YNFKEQ in the germline V gene. The CDR3 totals 14 residues. Only the protein is available. CDR3 region: CASSPLGWNTEAFF.

The rearrangement links TRBV6-5 to TRBJ2-7; the D call of TRBD2 rests on TCRdb alone, since no DNA is present to check it. Germline V gives CDR1 MNHEY, CDR2 SVGAGI. This CDR3 has 15 residues. The nucleotide record is missing. CDR3 in amino acids: CASSYSEVLSYEQYF.

By frequency, this clone is medium-sized. The V call is TRBV4-3, the J call TRBJ2-1; no DNA is available, so the TRBD2 call from TCRdb remains unchecked. This CDR3 contains 16 residues. Only the protein is available. Germline lookup yields CDR1 LGHNA and CDR2 YSLEER. CDR3 protein: CASSPGTSGRGNEQFF.

Judged by frequency, this clone is medium-sized. V and J are TRBV19 and TRBJ1-5; TCRdb calls TRBD1, which cannot be checked without DNA. The CDR3 is 15 amino acids. No DNA sequence was recorded. Germline CDR1 reads LNHDA; CDR2 reads SQIVND (reference sequence). The chain's CDR3 is CASRRTGGGDQPQHF.

This rearrangement joins TRBV6-1 to TRBJ1-2. This CDR3 is built from 12 residues. The DNA is unrecorded. CDR1 MNHNS and CDR2 SASEGT come from the germline V gene. CDR3 region: CASSVFFYGYTF.

This clone is large by frequency. The chain combines TRBV4-1 with TRBJ2-2; TCRdb lists TRBD1, though no DNA is available to test this call. Germline V gene data show CDR1 as MGHRA and CDR2 as YSYEKL. This CDR3 contains 15 residues. The coding DNA is unavailable. The CDR3 sequence: CASSQDRTLTGELFF.

The genes are TRBV19 and TRBJ2-7; TCRdb designates TRBD2, a call that cannot be tested without DNA. The CDR3 totals 16 residues. DNA is not on record. Germline V gives CDR1 LNHDA, CDR2 SQIVND (reference sequence). This CDR3 reads CASSIRGLPRIYEQYF.

This clone counts as medium-sized by frequency. The chain carries TRBV27 and TRBJ1-1. The CDR3 covers 12 residues. No DNA is recorded. CDR1 is MNHEY, CDR2 SMNVEV, per germline (reference sequence). CDR3: CASSFLGTEAFF.

The V and J genes are TRBV5-1 and TRBJ2-2; the TCRdb D gene call, TRBD2, has no DNA to confirm it. This CDR3 spans 14 amino acids. DNA was not recorded. CDR1 is SGHRS and CDR2 is YFSETQ in the germline V gene. The CDR3 here is CATRTRSLTGELFF.

Its frequency marks this clone as medium-sized. The chain couples TRBV28 to TRBJ2-7; lacking DNA, the TRBD1 call made by TCRdb goes unchecked. Germline CDR1 reads MDHEN; CDR2 reads SYDVKM. The length of the CDR3 is 15 residues. No DNA sequence was recorded. This chain's CDR3 is CASSPPDRGGLEQYF.

The V call is TRBV5-8, the J call TRBJ2-5; the D call of TRBD2 rests on TCRdb alone, since no DNA is present to check it. This CDR3 comprises 15 residues. Only the protein is available. Germline V CDR1 and CDR2: SGHTS, YDEGEE. The CDR3 here is CASSPSGKVHHEQYF. Supplemented by reference TRBV5-8 and TRBJ2-5, the full variable domain reads EAGVTQSPTHLIKTRGQQATLRCSPISGHTSVYWYQQALGLGLQFLLWYDEGEERNRGNFPPRFSGRQFPNYSSELNVNALELEDSALYLCASSPSGKVHHEQYFGPGTRLLVL.

The J gene is TRBJ1-3, the V gene TRBV10-3. Germline assignment: CDR1 ENHRY and CDR2 SYGVKD. The CDR3 runs to 15 residues. DNA is not recorded here. The CDR3: CAISDGTTDGNTIYF.

The rearrangement uses TRBV7-9 and TRBJ2-3; TCRdb's assignment of TRBD2 cannot be checked, as there is no DNA. The CDR3 is 15 amino acids. No DNA is given. Germline assignment: CDR1 SEHNR and CDR2 FQNEAQ (reference sequence). The CDR3 protein is CASSSQGRGPDTQYF.

This chain uses TRBV6-6 with TRBJ1-4. The CDR3 length is 13 residues. The nucleotide record is missing. Germline V gene lookup returns CDR1 MNHNY and CDR2 SVGAGI (reference sequence). The CDR3 reads CASSPGTREKLFF.

This clone is deemed medium-sized (0.01 to 0.1%) by its frequency. J is TRBJ2-3 and V is TRBV5-6; TCRdb returns TRBD2, unconfirmable since there is no DNA. The CDR3 covers 15 residues. No DNA has been recorded. Germline V lookup: CDR1 SGHDT, CDR2 YYEEEE. CDR3 amino acids: CASSLRTSGRDTQYF.

CDR3 region: CASSDSGANVLTF. The rearrangement links TRBV19 to TRBJ2-6; absent DNA, TCRdb's TRBD1 call cannot be checked. Germline CDR1 and CDR2: LNHDA and SQIVND (reference sequence). This CDR3 has 13 amino acids. No nucleotide data were recorded.

This clone counts as medium-sized by frequency. The chain employs TRBV5-6 and TRBJ2-7. Germline V CDR1 and CDR2: SGHDT, YYEEEE. This CDR3 contains 11 residues. No DNA appears here. CDR3 sequence reads: CASSFLHEQYF. Variable domain in full (rest from reference TRBV5-6 and TRBJ2-7): DAGVTQSPTHLIKTRGQQVTLRCSPKSGHDTVSWYQQALGQGPQFIFQYYEEEERQRGNFPDRFSGHQFPNYSSELNVNALLLGDSALYLCASSFLHEQYFGPGTRLTVT.

V and J are TRBV5-6 and TRBJ2-4. The CDR3 runs 14 residues. A DNA sequence was not provided. CDR1 SGHDT and CDR2 YYEEEE come from the germline V gene. The CDR3 is CASSLPLAKNIQYF. The entire variable domain, with the rest obtained from reference TRBV5-6 and TRBJ2-4, is as follows: DAGVTQSPTHLIKTRGQQVTLRCSPKSGHDTVSWYQQALGQGPQFIFQYYEEEERQRGNFPDRFSGHQFPNYSSELNVNALLLGDSALYLCASSLPLAKNIQYFGAGTRLSVL.

The chain uses TRBV5-1 and TRBJ2-7; there is no DNA to check the TCRdb D call of TRBD2. The CDR3 consists of 14 residues. This entry has no DNA. Germline CDR1 reads SGHRS; CDR2 reads YFSETQ. The CDR3 here is CASSSRTGSYEQYF. The whole variable domain, filled in from reference TRBV5-1 and TRBJ2-7, reads KAGVTQTPRYLIKTRGQQVTLSCSPISGHRSVSWYQQTPGQGLQFLFEYFSETQRNKGNFPGRFSGRQFSNSRSEMNVSTLELGDSALYLCASSSRTGSYEQYFGPGTRLTVT.

By frequency, this clone registers medium-sized. J is TRBJ2-3 and V is TRBV15; the D call of TRBD1 rests on TCRdb alone, since no DNA is present to check it. Germline CDR1 reads LNHNV; CDR2 reads YYDKDF (reference sequence). This CDR3 is built from 14 residues. No DNA accompanies this entry. This CDR3 reads CATTRGGGTDTQYF. Full variable domain (rest looked up from reference TRBV15 and TRBJ2-3): DAMVIQNPRYQVTQFGKPVTLSCSQTLNHNVMYWYQQKSSQAPKLLFHYYDKDFNNEADTPDNFQSRRPNTSFCFLDIRSPGLGDTAMYLCATTRGGGTDTQYFGPGTRLTVL.

By frequency, this clone registers medium-sized. V and J are TRBV6-1 and TRBJ2-1; without DNA, the TCRdb call of TRBD2 cannot be checked. Germline CDR1 MNHNS, CDR2 SASEGT. The CDR3 runs to 14 residues. There is no recorded DNA. CDR3 in amino acids: CASTTGLAVREQFF.

The gene calls are TRBV7-9 and TRBJ2-5; TCRdb's D call of TRBD2 is untestable without DNA. From germline, CDR1 is SEHNR and CDR2 FQNEAQ (reference sequence). The CDR3 loop spans 17 amino acids. No DNA has been recorded. CDR3 sequence: CASSPRLAGGRVETQYF.